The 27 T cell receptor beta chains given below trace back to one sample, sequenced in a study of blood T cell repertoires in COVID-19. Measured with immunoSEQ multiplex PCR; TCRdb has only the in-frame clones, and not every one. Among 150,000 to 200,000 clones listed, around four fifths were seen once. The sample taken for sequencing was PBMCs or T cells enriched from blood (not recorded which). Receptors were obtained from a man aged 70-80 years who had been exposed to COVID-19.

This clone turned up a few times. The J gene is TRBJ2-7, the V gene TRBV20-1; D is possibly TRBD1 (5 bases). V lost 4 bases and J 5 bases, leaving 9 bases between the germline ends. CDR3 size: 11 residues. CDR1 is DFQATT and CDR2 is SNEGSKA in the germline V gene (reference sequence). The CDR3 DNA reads TGCAGTGCTAAACAGGCCCACGAGCAGTACTTC. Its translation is CSAKQAHEQYF.

CDR3: CASSGQVSGEKLFF. CDR3 bases: TGTGCCAGCTCCGGACAGGTTAGCGGTGAAAAACTGTTTTTT. The V call is TRBV18, the J call TRBJ1-4; 7 bases line up with TRBD1. The V segment lost 6 bases and the J segment 7 bases; nucleotides outside the gene matches: 8. Germline V gene lookup returns CDR1 KGHSH and CDR2 LQKENI. The CDR3 totals 14 residues.

CDR3 bases: TGTGCCAGCAGCCAGAATAGCGGGCTTAGCACAGATACGCAGTATTTT. Amino acids: CASSQNSGLSTDTQYF. The chain is built from TRBV7-2 and TRBJ2-3, with TRBD2 matching over 7 bases. The CDR3 is made up of 16 amino acids. Germline V gives CDR1 SGHTA, CDR2 FQGNSA. Trimming took 5 bases from V and 0 from J; bases not matched to a gene: 8.

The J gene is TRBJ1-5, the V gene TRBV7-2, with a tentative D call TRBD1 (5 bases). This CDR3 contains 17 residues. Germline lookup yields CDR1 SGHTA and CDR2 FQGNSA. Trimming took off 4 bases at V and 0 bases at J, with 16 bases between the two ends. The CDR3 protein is CASSWGEPIYSNQPQHF. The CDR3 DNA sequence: TGTGCCAGCAGCTGGGGCGAACCGATATATAGCAATCAGCCCCAGCATTTT.

The CDR3 DNA reads as TGTGCCAGTAGTCGAAACAACAGGGCAACTAATGAAAAACTGTTTTTT. Translated: CASSRNNRATNEKLFF. The J gene is TRBJ1-4, the V gene TRBV19, with D tentatively TRBD1 (6 bases). The ends were cut back, 5 bases at V and 0 bases at J, with 13 bases in the middle. Per germline, CDR1 LNHDA and CDR2 SQIVND (reference sequence). The CDR3 totals 16 residues.

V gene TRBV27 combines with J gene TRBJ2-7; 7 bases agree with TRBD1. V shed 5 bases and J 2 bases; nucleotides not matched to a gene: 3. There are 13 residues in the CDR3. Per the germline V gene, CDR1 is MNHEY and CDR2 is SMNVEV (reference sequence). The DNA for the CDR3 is TGTGCCAGCAGTCTCCAGGGGGCCTACGAGCAGTACTTC. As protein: CASSLQGAYEQYF.

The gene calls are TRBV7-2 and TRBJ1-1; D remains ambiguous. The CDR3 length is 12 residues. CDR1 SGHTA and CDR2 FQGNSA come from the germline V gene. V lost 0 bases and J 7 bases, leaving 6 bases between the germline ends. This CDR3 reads CASSLARGEAFF. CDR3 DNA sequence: TGTGCCAGCAGCTTAGCCCGCGGTGAAGCTTTCTTT.

As DNA, the CDR3 is TGTGCCAGCAGCTTAGCGGGGGAGGCAGATACGCAGTATTTT. Encoded protein: CASSLAGEADTQYF. The V call is TRBV7-9, the J call TRBJ2-3, with D possibly TRBD2 on 6 matching bases. This CDR3 has 14 amino acids. Between the trimmed V and J ends, which lost 0 bases and 4 bases, there was a span of 8 bases. Germline lookup yields CDR1 SEHNR and CDR2 FQNEAQ (reference sequence). Supplemented by reference TRBV7-9 and TRBJ2-3, the full variable domain reads DTGVSQNPRHKITKRGQNVTFRCDPISEHNRLYWYRQTLGQGPEFLTYFQNEAQLEKSRLLSDRFSAERPKGSFSTLEIQRTEQGDSAMYLCASSLAGEADTQYFGPGTRLTVL.

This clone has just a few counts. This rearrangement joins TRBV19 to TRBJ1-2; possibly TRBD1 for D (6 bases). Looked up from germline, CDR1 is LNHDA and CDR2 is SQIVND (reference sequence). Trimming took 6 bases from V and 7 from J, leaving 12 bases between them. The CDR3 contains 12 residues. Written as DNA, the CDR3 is TGTGCCAGTAGCAAGGACAGTCTTGGCTACACCTTC. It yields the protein CASSKDSLGYTF.

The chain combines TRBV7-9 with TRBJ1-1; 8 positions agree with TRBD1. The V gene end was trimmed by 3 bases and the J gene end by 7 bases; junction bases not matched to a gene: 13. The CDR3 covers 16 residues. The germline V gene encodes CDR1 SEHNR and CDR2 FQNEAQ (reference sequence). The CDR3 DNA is TGTGCCAGCAGCTTGGACCAGCCGGGACAGGTCGTTGAAGCTTTCTTT. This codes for CASSLDQPGQVVEAFF.

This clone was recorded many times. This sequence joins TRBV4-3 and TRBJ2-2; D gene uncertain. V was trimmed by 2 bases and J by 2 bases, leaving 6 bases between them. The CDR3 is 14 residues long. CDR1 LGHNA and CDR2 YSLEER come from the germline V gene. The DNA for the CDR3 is TGCGCCAGCAGCCAATTAGCCAACACCGGGGAGCTGTTTTTT. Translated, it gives CASSQLANTGELFF.

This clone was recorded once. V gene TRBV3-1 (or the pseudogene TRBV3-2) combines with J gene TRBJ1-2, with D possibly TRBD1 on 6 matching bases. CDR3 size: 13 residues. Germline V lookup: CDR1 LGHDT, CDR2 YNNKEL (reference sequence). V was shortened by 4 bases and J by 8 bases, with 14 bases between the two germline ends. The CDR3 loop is CASSPSGVSGYTF. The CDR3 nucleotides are TGTGCCAGCAGCCCGTCAGGGGTGTCAGGCTACACCTTC.

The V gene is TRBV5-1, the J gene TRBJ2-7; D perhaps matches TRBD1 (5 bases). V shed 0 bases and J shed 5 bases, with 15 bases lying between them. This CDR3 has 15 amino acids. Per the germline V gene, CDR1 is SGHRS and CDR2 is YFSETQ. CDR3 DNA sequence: TGCGCCAGCAGCTTGGGCACCGACAGAATAGACGAGCAGTACTTC. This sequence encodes CASSLGTDRIDEQYF.

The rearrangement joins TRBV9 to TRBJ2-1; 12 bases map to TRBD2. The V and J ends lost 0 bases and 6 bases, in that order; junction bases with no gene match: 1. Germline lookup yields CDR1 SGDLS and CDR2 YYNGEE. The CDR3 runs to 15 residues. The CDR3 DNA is TGTGCCAGCAGCGTAGGGACTAGCGGGGCCAATGAGCAGTTCTTC. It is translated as CASSVGTSGANEQFF.

CDR3 DNA sequence: TGTGCCAGCAGTTACTCCGGGACAGGGCGGATCACCATATATTTT. Translating gives CASSYSGTGRITIYF. The chain has TRBV6-2 or TRBV6-3 and TRBJ1-3, with 9 bases fitting TRBD1. V dropped 0 bases and J dropped 9; count of bases not matched to a gene: 6. The CDR3 consists of 15 residues. From germline, CDR1 is MNHEY and CDR2 SVGEGT.

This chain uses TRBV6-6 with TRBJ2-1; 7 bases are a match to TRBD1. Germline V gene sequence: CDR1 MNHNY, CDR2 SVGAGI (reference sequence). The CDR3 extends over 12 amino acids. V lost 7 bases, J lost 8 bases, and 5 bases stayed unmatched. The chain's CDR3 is CASKTGLDEQFF. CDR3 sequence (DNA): TGTGCCAGCAAGACAGGGTTGGATGAGCAGTTCTTC.

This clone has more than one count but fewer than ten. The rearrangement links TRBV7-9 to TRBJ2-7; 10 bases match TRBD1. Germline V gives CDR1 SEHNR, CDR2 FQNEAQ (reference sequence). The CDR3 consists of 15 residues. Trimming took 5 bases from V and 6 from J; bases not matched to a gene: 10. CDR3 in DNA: TGTGCCAGCAGCCCCCGACAGGGGGCTTCAGCCGAGCAGTACTTC. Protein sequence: CASSPRQGASAEQYF. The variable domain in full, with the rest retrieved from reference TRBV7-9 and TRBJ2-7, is DTGVSQNPRHKITKRGQNVTFRCDPISEHNRLYWYRQTLGQGPEFLTYFQNEAQLEKSRLLSDRFSAERPKGSFSTLEIQRTEQGDSAMYLCASSPRQGASAEQYFGPGTRLTVT.

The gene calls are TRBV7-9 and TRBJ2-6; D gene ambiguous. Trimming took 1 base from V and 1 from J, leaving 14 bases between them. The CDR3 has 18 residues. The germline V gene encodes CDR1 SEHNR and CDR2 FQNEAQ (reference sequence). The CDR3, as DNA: TGTGCCAGCAGCTTAGGAGGCCGGTATTATTCTGGGGCCAACGTCCTGACTTTC. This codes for CASSLGGRYYSGANVLTF.

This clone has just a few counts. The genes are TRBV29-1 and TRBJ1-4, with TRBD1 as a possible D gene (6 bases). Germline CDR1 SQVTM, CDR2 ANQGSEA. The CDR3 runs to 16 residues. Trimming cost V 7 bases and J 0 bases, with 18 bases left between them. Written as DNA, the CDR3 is TGCAGCGCCAATAACGTAGGGGGAGCAACTAATGAAAAACTGTTTTTT. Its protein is CSANNVGGATNEKLFF.

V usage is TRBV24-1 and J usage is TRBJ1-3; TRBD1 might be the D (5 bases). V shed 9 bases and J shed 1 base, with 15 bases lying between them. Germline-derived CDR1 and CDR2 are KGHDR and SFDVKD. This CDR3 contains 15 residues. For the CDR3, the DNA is TGTGCCACCGGGGACTGGAAGACTTCTGGAAACACCATATATTTT. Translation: CATGDWKTSGNTIYF.

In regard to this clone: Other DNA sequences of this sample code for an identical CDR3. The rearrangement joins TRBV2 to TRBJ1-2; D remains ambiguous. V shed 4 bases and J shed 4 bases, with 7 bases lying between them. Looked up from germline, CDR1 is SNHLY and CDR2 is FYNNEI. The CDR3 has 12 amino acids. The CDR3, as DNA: TGTGCCAGCAGTGCGGGAGGCTATGGCTACACCTTC. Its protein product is CASSAGGYGYTF.

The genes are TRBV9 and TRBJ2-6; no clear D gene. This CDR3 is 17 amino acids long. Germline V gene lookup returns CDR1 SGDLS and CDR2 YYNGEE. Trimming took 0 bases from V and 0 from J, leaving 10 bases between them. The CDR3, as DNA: TGTGCCAGCAGCGTAGCGGAATACAGCTCTGGGGCCAACGTCCTGACTTTC. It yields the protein CASSVAEYSSGANVLTF. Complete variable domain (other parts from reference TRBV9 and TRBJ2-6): DSGVTQTPKHLITATGQRVTLRCSPRSGDLSVYWYQQSLDQGLQFLIQYYNGEERAKGNILERFSAQQFPDLHSELNLSSLELGDSALYFCASSVAEYSSGANVLTFGAGSRLTVL.

CDR3 protein: CASSVGGTGETYNEQFF. CDR3 coding DNA: TGTGCCAGCAGCGTAGGGGGAACGGGAGAGACGTACAATGAGCAGTTCTTC. This rearrangement joins TRBV9 to TRBJ2-1, with D possibly matching TRBD2 (6 bases). CDR3 size: 17 residues. Germline CDR1 is SGDLS and CDR2 is YYNGEE. The ends were cut back, 0 bases at V and 4 bases at J, with 17 bases in the middle.

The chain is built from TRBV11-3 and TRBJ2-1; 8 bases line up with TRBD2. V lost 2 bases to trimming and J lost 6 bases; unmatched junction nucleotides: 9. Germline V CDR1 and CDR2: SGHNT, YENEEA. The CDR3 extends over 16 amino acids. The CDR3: CASSLRPSGSLNEQFF. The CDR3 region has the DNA TGTGCCAGCAGCTTAAGACCCAGCGGGAGCCTCAATGAGCAGTTCTTC.

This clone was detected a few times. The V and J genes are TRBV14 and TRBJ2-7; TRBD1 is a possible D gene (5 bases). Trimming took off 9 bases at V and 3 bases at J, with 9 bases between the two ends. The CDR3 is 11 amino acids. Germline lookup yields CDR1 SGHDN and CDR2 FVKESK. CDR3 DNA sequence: TGTGCCAGGACAGAACGCTACGAGCAGTACTTC. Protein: CARTERYEQYF.

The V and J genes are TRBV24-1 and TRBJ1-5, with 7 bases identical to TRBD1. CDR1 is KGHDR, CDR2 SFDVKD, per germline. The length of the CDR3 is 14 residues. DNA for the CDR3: TGTGCATTCAGGGGGTCCGGAGGCAATCAGCCCCAGCATTTT. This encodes CAFRGSGGNQPQHF.

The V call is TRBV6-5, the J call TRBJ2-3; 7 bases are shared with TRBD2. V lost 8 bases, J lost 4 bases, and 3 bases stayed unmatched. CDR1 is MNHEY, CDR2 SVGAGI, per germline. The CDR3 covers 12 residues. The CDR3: CASGLVSDTQYF. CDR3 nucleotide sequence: TGTGCCAGCGGACTAGTTTCAGATACGCAGTATTTT.